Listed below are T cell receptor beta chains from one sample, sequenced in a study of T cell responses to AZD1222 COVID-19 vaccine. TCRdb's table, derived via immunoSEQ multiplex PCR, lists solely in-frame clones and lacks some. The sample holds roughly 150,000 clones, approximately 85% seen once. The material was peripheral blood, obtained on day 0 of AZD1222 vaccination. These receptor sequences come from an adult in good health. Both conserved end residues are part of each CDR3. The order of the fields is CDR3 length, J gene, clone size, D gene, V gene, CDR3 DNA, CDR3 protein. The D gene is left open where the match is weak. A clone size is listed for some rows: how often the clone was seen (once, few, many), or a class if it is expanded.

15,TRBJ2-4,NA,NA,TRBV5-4,TGTGCCAGCAGCTCTCGGACTGGAGCCAAAAACATTCAGTACTTC,CASSSRTGAKNIQYF
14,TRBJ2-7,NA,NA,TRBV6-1,TGTGCCAGCAGTGAAGAGTTAGAAAGCTACGAGCAGTACTTC,CASSEELESYEQYF
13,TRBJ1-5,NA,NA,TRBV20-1,NA,CSASLAVEQPQHF
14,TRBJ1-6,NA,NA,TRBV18,TGTGCCAGCTCACCGGCAGGGCGAAATTCACCCCTCCACTTT,CASSPAGRNSPLHF
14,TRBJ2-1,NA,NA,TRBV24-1,TGTGCCACCAGTGACGGTACTAACTACAATGAGCAGTTCTTC,CATSDGTNYNEQFF
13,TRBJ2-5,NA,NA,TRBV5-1,TGCGCCAGCAGCAGGGACACGGCAGAGACCCAGTACTTC,CASSRDTAETQYF
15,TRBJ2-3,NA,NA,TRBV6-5,TGTGCCAGCAGACGATCACCCCCTAGCACAGATACGCAGTATTTT,CASRRSPPSTDTQYF
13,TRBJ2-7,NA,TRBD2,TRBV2,TGTGCCAGCAGTAGCGGGGGAAACTACGAGCAGTACTTC,CASSSGGNYEQYF
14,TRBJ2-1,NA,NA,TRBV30,TGTGCCTGGAGTGCATTAGCGGCCGTCCACGAGCAGTTCTTC,CAWSALAAVHEQFF
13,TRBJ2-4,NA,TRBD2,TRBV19,TGTGCCACCGTTGGCGGGAGGCGAAACATTCAGTACTTC,CATVGGRRNIQYF
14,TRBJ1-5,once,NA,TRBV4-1,TGCGCCAGCAGCCAAGGGACGGGACATCAGCCCCAGCATTTT,CASSQGTGHQPQHF
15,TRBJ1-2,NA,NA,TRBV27,TGTGCCAGCAGCTCCTTGGGGGGCGGCTCCTATGGCTACACCTTC,CASSSLGGGSYGYTF
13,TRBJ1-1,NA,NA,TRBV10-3,TGTGCCATCAATGGGGGGGTAAACACTGAAGCTTTCTTT,CAINGGVNTEAFF
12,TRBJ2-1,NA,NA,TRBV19,TGTGCCAGTAGTGAACTGACCAGGGAGCAGTTCTTC,CASSELTREQFF